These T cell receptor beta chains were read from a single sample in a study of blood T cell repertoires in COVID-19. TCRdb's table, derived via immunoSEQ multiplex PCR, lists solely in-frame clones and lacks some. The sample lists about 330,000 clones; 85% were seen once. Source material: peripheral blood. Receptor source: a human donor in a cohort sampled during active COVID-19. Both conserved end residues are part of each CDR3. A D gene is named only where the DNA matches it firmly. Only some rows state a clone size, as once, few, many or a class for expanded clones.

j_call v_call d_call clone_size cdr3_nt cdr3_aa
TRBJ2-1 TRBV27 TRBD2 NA TGTGCCAGCAGTCCCCAAGCGGGGGGAATCTACAATGAGCAGTTCTTC CASSPQAGGIYNEQFF
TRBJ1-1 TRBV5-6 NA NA TGTGCCAGCAGCTCTCTCGGGGAAAACACTGAAGCTTTCTTT CASSSLGENTEAFF
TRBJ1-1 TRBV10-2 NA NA TGCGCCAGCAGTGACCCGACTCGGCTGAACACTGAAGCTTTCTTT CASSDPTRLNTEAFF
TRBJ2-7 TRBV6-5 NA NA TGTGCCAGCAGTTACTCGTTGCAGGGGAGGGTCCACGAGCAGTACTTC CASSYSLQGRVHEQYF
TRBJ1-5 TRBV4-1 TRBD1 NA TGCGCCAGCAGCCCCAGGGGGGATAGCAATCAGCCCCAGCATTTT CASSPRGDSNQPQHF
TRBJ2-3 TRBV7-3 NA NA TGTGCCAGCAGCACAGGAAGCACAGATACGCAGTATTTT CASSTGSTDTQYF
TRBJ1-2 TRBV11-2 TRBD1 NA TGTGCCAGCAGCCCCCAGGGGGGGACAGGGGGAGGCTACACCTTC CASSPQGGTGGGYTF
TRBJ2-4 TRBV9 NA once TGTGCCAGCAGCGCTTCCCCGACAGAGAAAAACATTCAGTACTTC CASSASPTEKNIQYF
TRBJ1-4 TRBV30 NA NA TGTGCCTGGAGAGAGTCAGGTCCCAATGAAAAACTGTTTTTT CAWRESGPNEKLFF
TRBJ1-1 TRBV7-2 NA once TGTGCCAGCAGCCCGCCCATCGGGGGGACGAACACTGAAGCTTTCTTT CASSPPIGGTNTEAFF
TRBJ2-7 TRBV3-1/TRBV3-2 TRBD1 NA TGTGCCAGCAGCCAACCAGGGACAGGGAGTAACGAGCAGTACTTC CASSQPGTGSNEQYF
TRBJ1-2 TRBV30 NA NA TGTGCCTGGAGTGTACGTACGGGGGTTAGTGGCTACACCTTC CAWSVRTGVSGYTF
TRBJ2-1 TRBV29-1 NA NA TGCAGCGTCCCCCAGGGGAGCTCCTACAATGAGCAGTTCTTC CSVPQGSSYNEQFF
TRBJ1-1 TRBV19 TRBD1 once TGTGCCAGTAAGATGAGACAGGGAGGTTGGACTGAAGCTTTCTTT CASKMRQGGWTEAFF
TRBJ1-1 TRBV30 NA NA TGTGCCTGGAGTTCGGACTTATACGCTGAAGCTTTCTTT CAWSSDLYAEAFF
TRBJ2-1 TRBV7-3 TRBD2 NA TGTGCCAGCAGCCTTAGCGGGGGGGCCCGGGAGCAGTTCTTC CASSLSGGAREQFF
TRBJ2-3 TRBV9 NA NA TGTGCCAGCAGCGTAATAAGGGGTCTTAGCACAGATACGCAGTATTTT CASSVIRGLSTDTQYF
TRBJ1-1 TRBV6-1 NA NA TGTGCCAGCAGTGAGACTTTGAACACTGAAGCTTTCTTT CASSETLNTEAFF
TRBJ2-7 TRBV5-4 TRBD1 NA TGTGCCAGCAGCCATGGGGACAGCTCCTACGAGCAGTACTTC CASSHGDSSYEQYF
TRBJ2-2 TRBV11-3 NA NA TGTGCCAGCAGCTCCTATAGGGGGTCCACCGGGGAGCTGTTTTTT CASSSYRGSTGELFF
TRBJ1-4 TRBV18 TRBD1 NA TGTGCCAGCTCGCCGAGACAGGGGGAGAATGAAAAACTGTTTTTT CASSPRQGENEKLFF
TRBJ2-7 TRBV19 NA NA TGTGCCAGTAGAGTAGGGGAAGGGGCCTACGAGCAGTACTTC CASRVGEGAYEQYF
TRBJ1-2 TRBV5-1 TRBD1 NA TGCGCCAGCAGCGAGCGGACAGGGTTGGACTATGGCTACACCTTC CASSERTGLDYGYTF
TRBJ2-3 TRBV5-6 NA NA TGTGCCAGCAGCTTGGGTCAGGGGATATTAGATACGCAGTATTTT CASSLGQGILDTQYF